A selection of T cell receptor beta chains follows, all from one sample in a study of blood T cell repertoires in COVID-19. Profiling relied on immunoSEQ multiplex PCR, and the TCRdb table lists in-frame clones only, not all of them. Of about 220,000 clones in the sample, around four fifths were seen once. The material sequenced was PBMCs or T cells enriched from blood (not recorded which). The receptors shown here come from a man between 35 and 55 years old who had recovered from COVID-19. Both conserved end residues are part of each CDR3. D genes are given only for firm matches. Clone size is stated in some rows and not others, as once, few, many or a class when expanded.

V	D	J	size	CDR3	DNA
TRBV5-1	TRBD1	TRBJ2-7	.	CASSQLPGTGDEQYF	TGCGCCAGCAGCCAACTCCCCGGGACAGGGGACGAGCAGTACTTC
TRBV7-6	.	TRBJ2-2	.	CASSSGTTNTGELFF	TGTGCCAGCAGCTCCGGGACAACGAACACCGGGGAGCTGTTTTTT
TRBV18	.	TRBJ2-5	.	CASSPNRAGAGETQYF	TGTGCCAGCTCACCAAATAGGGCAGGGGCTGGAGAGACCCAGTACTTC
TRBV24-1	TRBD1	TRBJ1-2	.	CATSDPRTGDADGYTF	TGTGCCACCAGTGACCCACGGACAGGGGACGCGGATGGCTACACCTTC
TRBV13	TRBD1	TRBJ2-5	.	CASSVDRGSQETQYF	TGTGCCAGCAGCGTCGACAGGGGGAGTCAAGAGACCCAGTACTTC
TRBV4-2	.	TRBJ2-7	.	CASSRTAHSNEQYF	TGTGCCAGCAGCCGGACAGCCCACTCCAACGAGCAGTACTTC
TRBV5-1	TRBD1	TRBJ1-1	.	CASSNGTGPTEAFF	TGCGCCAGCAGCAATGGGACAGGTCCCACTGAAGCTTTCTTT
TRBV6-5	.	TRBJ2-7	.	CASSYQAHSYEQYF	TGTGCCAGCAGTTACCAAGCCCACTCCTACGAGCAGTACTTC
TRBV7-8	.	TRBJ1-4	few	CASSLLAATNEKLFF	TGTGCCAGCAGCTTATTGGCTGCAACTAATGAAAAACTGTTTTTT
TRBV9	TRBD1	TRBJ1-2	.	CASSPKQGAVNYGYTF	TGTGCCAGCAGCCCCAAACAGGGGGCGGTTAACTATGGCTACACCTTC
TRBV29-1	.	TRBJ2-1	.	CSVKVGGTGDEQFF	TGCAGCGTTAAGGTGGGCGGGACCGGGGATGAGCAGTTCTTC
TRBV5-5	.	TRBJ2-2	few	CASSFLRQSSGELFF	TGTGCCAGCAGCTTTCTTCGACAGTCGTCCGGGGAGCTGTTTTTT
TRBV2	.	TRBJ2-5	.	CASSVEGGRKETQYF	TGTGCCAGCTCTGTAGAGGGGGGGCGGAAAGAGACCCAGTACTTC
TRBV24-1	TRBD2	TRBJ2-1	.	CATATSGGTYNEQFF	TGTGCCACCGCGACTAGCGGGGGTACCTACAATGAGCAGTTCTTC
TRBV12-3/TRBV12-4	.	TRBJ1-2	once	CASSTTHSYGYTF	TGTGCCAGCAGCACAACCCACAGCTATGGCTACACCTTC
TRBV18	.	TRBJ1-1	once	CASSYLQGNTEAFF	TGTGCCAGCTCATACTTACAGGGGAACACTGAAGCTTTCTTT
TRBV29-1	.	TRBJ2-5	.	CSVGKGGGAETQYF	TGCAGCGTTGGCAAGGGGGGGGGCGCAGAGACCCAGTACTTC
TRBV27	.	TRBJ1-6	few	CASSPGSANSPLHF	TGTGCCAGCAGTCCCGGGTCTGCAAATTCACCCCTCCACTTT
TRBV7-9	.	TRBJ2-3	.	CASSVADTQYF	TGTGCCAGCAGTGTCGCGGATACGCAGTATTTT
TRBV21-1	.	TRBJ2-3	.	CASRAGALTDTQYF	TGTGCCAGCAGAGCGGGGGCCCTGACAGATACGCAGTATTTT
TRBV7-2	.	TRBJ1-6	few	CASSLLSRIVNSPLHF	TGTGCCAGCAGCTTATTGTCCAGGATAGTTAATTCACCCCTCCACTTT
TRBV30	.	TRBJ1-3	.	CAGHGNTIYF	TGTGCCGGACATGGAAACACCATATATTTT
TRBV15	.	TRBJ1-5	few	CAAGRRDSNQPQHF	TGTGCCGCCGGCCGGAGAGATAGCAATCAGCCCCAGCATTTT
TRBV3-1/TRBV3-2	.	TRBJ1-5	.	CASSLYGQPQHF	TGTGCCAGCAGCCTGTACGGGCAGCCCCAGCATTTT
TRBV19	TRBD2	TRBJ2-7	.	CASSRKLAGYEQYF	TGTGCCAGTAGTCGCAAACTAGCGGGCTACGAGCAGTACTTC
TRBV12-3/TRBV12-4	TRBD1	TRBJ2-7	.	CASNRQGNYEQYF	TGTGCCAGCAATAGACAGGGGAACTACGAGCAGTACTTC
TRBV4-2	TRBD1	TRBJ1-2	.	CASSLRDRGHSTF	TGTGCCAGCAGCCTACGGGACAGGGGACACTCCACCTTC
TRBV11-2	.	TRBJ2-5	.	CASSLVQGPETQYF	TGTGCCAGCAGCTTAGTTCAGGGTCCAGAGACCCAGTACTTC
TRBV7-9	.	TRBJ1-4	.	CASSLLGQGGEKLFF	TGTGCCAGCAGCTTACTGGGTCAGGGTGGGGAAAAACTGTTTTTT
TRBV4-3	TRBD2	TRBJ2-3	.	CASSFSGGRADTQYF	TGCGCCAGCAGCTTTAGCGGGGGTCGGGCAGATACGCAGTATTTT
TRBV5-1	TRBD2	TRBJ2-7	.	CASSITSVLAYEQYF	TGCGCCAGCAGCATCACTAGCGTTCTGGCCTACGAGCAGTACTTC
TRBV19	TRBD1	TRBJ1-1	.	CASSRQGNTEAFF	TGTGCCAGTAGTAGACAGGGGAATACTGAAGCTTTCTTT
TRBV24-1	.	TRBJ2-5	.	CATSDPGLSLETQYF	TGTGCCACCAGTGACCCGGGACTGTCTCTGGAGACCCAGTACTTC
TRBV11-2	.	TRBJ1-4	.	CASSPWGGNEKLFF	TGTGCCAGCAGCCCCTGGGGGGGAAATGAAAAACTGTTTTTT
TRBV19	.	TRBJ2-7	.	CASSTRTPWEQYF	TGTGCCAGTAGTACCCGGACACCATGGGAGCAGTACTTC
TRBV6-2/TRBV6-3	TRBD2	TRBJ2-2	.	CASSRTSRTGELFF	TGTGCCAGCAGCCGGACTAGCAGAACCGGGGAGCTGTTTTTT
TRBV18	.	TRBJ2-6	.	CASSPPGSGANVLTF	TGTGCCAGCTCACCACCCGGCTCTGGGGCCAACGTCCTGACTTTC
TRBV5-4	.	TRBJ1-5	.	CASSFEEGKRAIGAQHF	TGTGCCAGCAGCTTCGAGGAGGGTAAGAGGGCGATAGGAGCCCAGCATTTT
TRBV28	.	TRBJ1-2	.	CASVTPGGSYGYTF	TGTGCCAGCGTGACACCGGGGGGTTCCTATGGCTACACCTTC
TRBV18	TRBD1	TRBJ2-2	medium-sized	CASSPREGASRTGELFF	TGTGCCAGCTCACCACGAGAGGGGGCATCGAGGACCGGGGAGCTGTTTTTT
TRBV4-1	TRBD1	TRBJ1-5	.	CASSQDSDRGSQPQHF	TGCGCCAGCAGCCAAGATTCGGACAGGGGGAGCCAGCCCCAGCATTTT